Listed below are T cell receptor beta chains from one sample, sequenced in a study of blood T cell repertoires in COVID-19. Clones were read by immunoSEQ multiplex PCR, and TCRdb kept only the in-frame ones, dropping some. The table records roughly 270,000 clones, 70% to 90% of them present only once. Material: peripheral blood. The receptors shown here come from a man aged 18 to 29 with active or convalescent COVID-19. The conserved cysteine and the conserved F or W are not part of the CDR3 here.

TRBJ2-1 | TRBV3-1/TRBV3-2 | ASLGGAPYNEQF
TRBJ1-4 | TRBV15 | ATSRVTGTGNEKLF
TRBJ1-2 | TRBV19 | ASSEASNYGYT
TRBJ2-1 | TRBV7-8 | ASSPMGGFYNEQF
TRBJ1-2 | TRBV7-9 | ASSLELGQAYDYT
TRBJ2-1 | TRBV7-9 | ASSPPRGGALEQF
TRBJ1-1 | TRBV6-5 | ASRGRTEAF
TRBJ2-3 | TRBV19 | ASSIASGDTDTQY
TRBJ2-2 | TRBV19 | ASRFPGQDTGELF
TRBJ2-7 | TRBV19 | ASSIAGGGGYEQY
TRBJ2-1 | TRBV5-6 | ASSSLGGEQF
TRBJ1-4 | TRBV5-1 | ASSSGQPRGEKLF
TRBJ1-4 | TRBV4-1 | ASSQFPRDATNEKLF
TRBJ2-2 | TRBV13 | ASSLEASGFGELF
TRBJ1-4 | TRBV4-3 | ASSQDLGGQSDEKLF
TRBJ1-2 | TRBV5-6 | ASSQGKGTGAIYGYT
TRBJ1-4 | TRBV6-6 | ASLPPTYEKLF
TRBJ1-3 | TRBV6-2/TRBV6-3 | ASSYPTAARSPEVY
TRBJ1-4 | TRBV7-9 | ASSLVQGLGKLF
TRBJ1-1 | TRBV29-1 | SGYEGTEAF
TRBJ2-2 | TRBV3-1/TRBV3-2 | ASSSSSGELF
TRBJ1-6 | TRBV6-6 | ASVQGARSSPLH
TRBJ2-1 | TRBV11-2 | ASSLSGGGSYNEQF
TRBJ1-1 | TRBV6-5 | ASNKGETTEAF
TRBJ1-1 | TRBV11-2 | ASSPMGGRTEAF
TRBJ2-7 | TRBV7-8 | ASSLAGGPAYEQY
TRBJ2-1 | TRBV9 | ASSVWAGSSYNEQF
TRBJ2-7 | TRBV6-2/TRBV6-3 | ASSYTGLGEQY
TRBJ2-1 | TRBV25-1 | ASSEWRGGNIEQF
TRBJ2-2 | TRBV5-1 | ASALQGASGELF
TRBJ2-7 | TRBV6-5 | ASRPGLVYEQY
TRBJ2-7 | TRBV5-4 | ASSPRTGSSYEQY
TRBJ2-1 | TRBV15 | ATSTAPGTRNEQF
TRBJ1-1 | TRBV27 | ASSPGQPNTEAF
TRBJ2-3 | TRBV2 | ASSDAGGGTDTQY
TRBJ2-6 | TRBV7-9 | ASSLPPRGSGANVLT
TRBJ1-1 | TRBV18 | ASSLGTGGRTEAF
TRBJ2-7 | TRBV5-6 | ASSPRASGAYEQY
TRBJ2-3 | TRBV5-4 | ASSRGGQSTDTQY
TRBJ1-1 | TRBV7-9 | ASSSRDMNTEAF
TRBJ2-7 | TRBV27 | ASRTGGLEQY
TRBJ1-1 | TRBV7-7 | ASSLDRGSEAF
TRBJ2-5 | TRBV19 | ASSKVLPGLAAETQY
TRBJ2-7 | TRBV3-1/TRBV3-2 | AASSAGNEQY
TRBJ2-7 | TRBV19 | ASSAGAYEQY
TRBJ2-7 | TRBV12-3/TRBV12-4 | ASSPGPAGEQY
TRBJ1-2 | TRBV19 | ASSIGPGTYGYT
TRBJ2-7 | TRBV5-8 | ASSLTGTASYEQY
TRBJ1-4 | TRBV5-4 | ASSLAGDNEKLF
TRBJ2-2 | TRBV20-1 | SASKQGVTGELF
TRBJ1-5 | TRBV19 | ASSIPAGPHQPQH
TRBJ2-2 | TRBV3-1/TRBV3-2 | ASSQDLKRGNTGELF
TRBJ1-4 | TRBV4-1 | ASSQRQNEKLF
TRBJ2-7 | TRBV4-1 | ASSHPGQGIAEQY
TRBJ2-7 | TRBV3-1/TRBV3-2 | ASSSRTGGPYEQY
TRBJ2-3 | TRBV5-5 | ASSSGLAGRTDTQY
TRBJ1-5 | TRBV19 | ASSIGVYSNQPQH
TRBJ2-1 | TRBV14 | ASSQDPRDRGNNEQF